This is a list of T cell receptor beta chains from one sample in a study of T and B cells in COVID-19 patients. TCRdb reanalysed the multiplex PCR reads using MiXCR and keeps one entry per CDR3 protein. The table lists 15,000 or so distinct CDR3 sequences, around a quarter of them singletons. Sequencing used blood. The receptors were sampled from a human donor who had recovered from COVID-19. Each CDR3 is given with its conserved first and last residue. The D gene is left open where the match is weak. The size field is filled for only some rows; it gives once, few, many or a size class.

cdr3_aa | cdr3_nt | clone_size | j_call | v_call | d_call
CAISVWEDRGIYGYTF | TGTGCCATCAGTGTATGGGAGGACAGGGGGATTTATGGCTACACCTTC | few | TRBJ1-2 | TRBV10-3 | TRBD1
CASSARMNTGELFF | TGTGCCAGCAGTGCCCGGATGAACACCGGGGAGCTGTTTTTT | many | TRBJ2-2 | TRBV12-3/TRBV12-4 | NA
CASSLDPSGNIQYF | TGTGCCAGCAGCTTGGATCCTAGCGGGAACATTCAGTACTTC | NA | TRBJ2-4 | TRBV5-4 | TRBD2
CASSRGQMNTEAFF | TGTGCCAGTAGTAGGGGACAGATGAACACTGAAGCTTTCTTT | many | TRBJ1-1 | TRBV19 | TRBD1
CATSTPGRGHTVGYEQYF | TGTGCCACCAGCACTCCGGGCAGGGGGCACACAGTTGGATACGAGCAGTACTTC | many | TRBJ2-7 | TRBV15 | TRBD1
CSANRANGYTF | TGCAGTGCTAACAGGGCAAATGGCTACACCTTC | NA | TRBJ1-2 | TRBV20-1 | NA
CASSSSNTIYF | TGTGCCAGCAGCTCCTCAAACACCATATATTTT | NA | TRBJ1-3 | TRBV11-1 | NA
CASSPSGEPEKLFF | TGCGCCAGCAGCCCCTCGGGGGAGCCGGAAAAACTGTTTTTT | NA | TRBJ1-4 | TRBV5-1 | NA
CASSLQGMNTEAFF | TGTGCCAGCAGCCTACAGGGGATGAACACTGAAGCTTTCTTT | NA | TRBJ1-1 | TRBV6-2/TRBV6-3 | TRBD1
CASSPKDTFYEQYF | TGTGCCAGCAGTCCCAAGGACACCTTCTACGAGCAGTACTTC | NA | TRBJ2-7 | TRBV6-5 | NA
CASSLGTAGQYF | TGTGCCAGCAGCCTAGGGACAGCGGGGCAGTACTTC | medium-sized | TRBJ2-7 | TRBV5-5 | NA
CASSDRGGTEAFF | TGTGCCAGCAGTGATCGAGGAGGCACTGAAGCTTTCTTT | many | TRBJ1-1 | TRBV6-4 | NA
CSVEGVGALGVETQYF | TGCAGCGTTGAAGGGGTCGGAGCCCTCGGTGTGGAGACCCAGTACTTC | medium-sized | TRBJ2-5 | TRBV29-1 | NA
CSVSGTEYSYEQYF | TGCAGCGTTTCCGGGACAGAATACTCCTACGAGCAGTACTTC | NA | TRBJ2-7 | TRBV29-1 | TRBD1
CASSLRGGLLSGANVLTF | TGTGCCAGCAGCTTGCGAGGGGGTCTCCTCTCTGGGGCCAACGTCCTGACTTTC | few | TRBJ2-6 | TRBV5-4 | NA
CSVEGQGAGEQYF | TGCAGCGTTGAAGGACAGGGGGCGGGCGAGCAGTACTTC | medium-sized | TRBJ2-7 | TRBV29-1 | TRBD1
CASSLPNSGTEAFF | TGTGCCAGCAGTTTACCTAACTCCGGGACAGAAGCTTTCTTT | few | TRBJ1-1 | TRBV6-5 | NA
CASSLGGGNEKLFF | TGTGCCAGCAGCTTGGGGGGGGGGAACGAAAAACTGTTTTTT | NA | TRBJ1-4 | TRBV12-3/TRBV12-4 | NA
CASSPQVLNTEAFF | TGTGCCAGCTCACCACAGGTGTTGAACACTGAAGCTTTCTTT | few | TRBJ1-1 | TRBV18 | NA
CTYGEFGYTF | TGCACCTATGGGGAGTTTGGCTACACCTTC | medium-sized | TRBJ1-2 | TRBV29-1 | NA
CASSYSNRAEVAFF | TGTGCCAGCAGTTACTCGAACAGGGCGGAAGTGGCTTTCTTT | NA | TRBJ1-1 | TRBV6-5 | NA
CASLTYRGGMDTQYF | TGTGCCAGCCTCACTTACCGAGGAGGAATGGATACGCAGTATTTT | many | TRBJ2-3 | TRBV27 | NA
CASSRQGGNEKLFF | TGTGCCAGCAGCAGACAGGGGGGGAATGAAAAACTGTTTTTT | NA | TRBJ1-4 | TRBV6-5 | TRBD1
CASSGSGISTDTQYF | TGTGCCAGTAGTGGTAGCGGGATTAGCACAGATACGCAGTATTTT | medium-sized | TRBJ2-3 | TRBV19 | TRBD2
CAWTSSYEQYF | TGTGCCTGGACTAGTTCCTACGAGCAGTACTTC | medium-sized | TRBJ2-7 | TRBV30 | NA
CASTLGAGQPQHF | TGTGCCAGCACTTTGGGGGCGGGCCAGCCCCAGCATTTT | NA | TRBJ1-5 | TRBV12-3/TRBV12-4 | NA
CASSFGWGTREGYTF | TGTGCCAGCAGCTTTGGGTGGGGCACACGAGAAGGCTACACCTTC | NA | TRBJ1-2 | TRBV7-9 | NA
CASSARTSGSGVRNEQFF | TGTGCCAGCAGTGCCCGGACTAGCGGGAGCGGGGTTAGGAATGAGCAGTTCTTC | NA | TRBJ2-1 | TRBV27 | TRBD2
CATSDRVRPSGRSSYNEQFF | TGTGCCACCAGTGACAGAGTGAGGCCTAGCGGGAGGAGCTCCTACAATGAGCAGTTCTTC | few | TRBJ2-1 | TRBV24-1 | TRBD2
CASRKWTDQETQYF | TGTGCCAGCAGGAAATGGACGGATCAAGAGACCCAGTACTTC | many | TRBJ2-5 | TRBV6-2/TRBV6-3 | NA
CASSHGGLAGEFYEQYF | TGTGCCAGTAGCCATGGAGGACTAGCGGGGGAATTCTACGAGCAGTACTTC | medium-sized | TRBJ2-7 | TRBV19 | TRBD2
CASSPGLGGAQYF | TGCGCCAGCAGCCCGGGACTGGGTGGGGCCCAGTACTTC | NA | TRBJ2-5 | TRBV4-3 | NA
CASSTRQGTRTEAFF | TGCGCCAGCAGCACCCGGCAGGGGACGAGGACTGAAGCTTTCTTT | NA | TRBJ1-1 | TRBV4-3 | NA
CASSHLNGGYEQYF | TGCGCCAGCAGCCACCTGAACGGGGGCTACGAGCAGTACTTC | NA | TRBJ2-7 | TRBV4-1 | NA
CASSPRTGEATNEKLFF | TGTGCCAGCAGCCCCCGGACAGGAGAGGCAACTAATGAAAAACTGTTTTTT | NA | TRBJ1-4 | TRBV7-2 | TRBD1